This TCR beta chain is from a study of OX40 agonist ivuxolimab in advanced cancers. At the level of the whole study: Ivuxolimab was an agonistic, fully human IgG2 monoclonal antibody directed against OX40 (CD134), a costimulatory receptor. Intravenous ivuxolimab was administered to patients every 2 weeks at six dose levels: 0.01, 0.1, 0.3, 1.5, 3 and 10 mg/kg. Of the approximately 50 patients in dose escalation, some 20 had hepatocellular carcinoma, some 15 had melanoma, 9 had renal cell carcinoma and 9 had head and neck cancer. The dose-escalation cohort was about 83% male with a mean age of approximately 60 years, ranging from roughly 23 to 79. Patients were allowed to have had prior anti-PD-1, anti-PD-L1 or anti-CTLA-4 therapy, and 40% of the dose-escalation patients had previously received checkpoint inhibitors. Partial responses occurred in three dose-escalation patients, of whom one had hepatocellular carcinoma and two had cutaneous melanoma. Peripheral TCRbeta sequencing aimed to test whether ivuxolimab altered TCR sequence diversity and caused clonal T-cell expansion. The paper covers the monotherapy dose-escalation part of the phase I ivuxolimab trial, which included N of about 56 patients.

For this clone: Its antigen is not yet known. No qualities accompany the bases; no much larger clone lies one base away.

To sequence the TCRbeta CDR3 region, genomic DNA was isolated from the sorted cells. The immunoSEQ Assay was used to sequence the TCRbeta CDR3 regions. The table was pulled from immuneACCESS by TCRdb, which kept in-frame rearrangements only. Such tables lose some clones; where checked, under half of the loss comes from unresolved V genes, and the rest has no known cause. This sample has about 48,000 clones in its table, and roughly 91% of those were observed once. Less than 40% of the sample is in the top ten clones. Patients with a history of autoimmune disease or receiving systemic immunosuppression were excluded from the trial. Peripheral blood for TCR sequencing was collected from all dose cohorts at baseline, on cycle 4 day 1, and on cycle 7 day 1. The samples were taken from a phase I, first-in-human, multicenter, open-label dose-escalation trial of ivuxolimab. Adults with locally advanced or metastatic melanoma, renal cell carcinoma, hepatocellular carcinoma or head and neck squamous cell carcinoma were enrolled in the trial. CD4+ and CD8+ T cells were sorted separately from peripheral blood before TCR sequencing.

Findings and caveats that apply to the study as a whole: Low levels of normalized T-cell clonal expansion were also seen in some patients who did not respond. After ivuxolimab, CD8+ T cells had more expanded clones than CD4+ T cells on average. At doses of 0.1 to 3.0 mg/kg, clonal expansion of both CD4+ and CD8+ blood T cells was observed from baseline to week 6. Antigen specificity was not determined for the clonally expanded peripheral T cells. In the 0.1-3.0 mg/kg groups, partial responders were among the patients with the lowest normalized peripheral clonal expansion, particularly in CD8+ T cells.

The sequence came from an adult with an advanced solid tumor such as melanoma, head and neck, liver or kidney cancer. Sequencing used CD4+ or CD8+ T cells sorted from blood, obtained in a trial of the OX40 agonist ivuxolimab.

CDR3 loop: CASSLYLGELFF. The base sequence is TGTGCCAGCAGCTTGTATCTCGGGGAGCTGTTTTTT. The V and J segments used are TRBV5-6 and TRBJ2-2; the D gene lacks a confident call. The CDR3 starts with the cysteine, ends with the phenylalanine, and has 12 residues. This entry keeps only the CDR3 DNA: 36 bases, framed from base 1. The germline V gene gives CDR1 as SGHDT and CDR2 as YYEEEE. At the junction V is shortened by 1 base and J by 7 bases, with 5 bases in between.